Shown below are 7 T cell receptor beta chains from a single sample sequenced in a study of beta chain features in type 1 diabetes. Sequenced material consisted of expressed TCRB transcripts (all of the isolated RNA was reverse transcribed). The method was immunoSEQ multiplex PCR; TCRdb's version includes in-frame clones alone and lacks a portion of them. The table lists about 180,000 clones, about 13% of them singletons. The specimen sequenced was central memory CD4+ T cells from blood. The receptor source for this set is a woman aged 18-29 years in good health.

This rearrangement joins TRBV7-2 to TRBJ2-1; 7 nucleotides align to TRBD1. V lost 9 bases, J lost 7 bases, and 12 bases stayed unmatched. Germline-derived CDR1 and CDR2 are SGHTA and FQGNSA. The CDR3 runs to 14 residues. In nucleotides, the CDR3 is TGTGCCAGTGCGGAACAGGGGTTTTGGAATGAGCAGTTCTTC. It encodes CASAEQGFWNEQFF.

This clone was seen a handful of times. V gene TRBV18 combines with J gene TRBJ2-1, with TRBD2 matching 12 bases. The CDR3 length is 15 residues. Germline values: CDR1 KGHSH, CDR2 LQKENI. V dropped 6 bases and J dropped 7; count of bases not matched to a gene: 7. For the CDR3, the DNA is TGTGCCAGCTCTCGGACTAGCGGGGAGGGTAATGAGCAGTTCTTC. Translation: CASSRTSGEGNEQFF.

This clone has just a few counts. The rearrangement links TRBV18 to TRBJ1-2, with D hard to call. Germline CDR1 is KGHSH and CDR2 is LQKENI. CDR3 length equals 13 residues. V was shortened by 6 bases and J by 3 bases, with 11 bases between the two germline ends. The CDR3 bases are TGTGCCAGCTCGCCCGGGTCTGACTATGGCTACACCTTC. Its translation is CASSPGSDYGYTF.

In regard to this clone: Other DNA sequences within the sample encode an identical CDR3. This chain uses TRBV9 with TRBJ1-5; 8 positions match TRBD1. There are 15 residues in the CDR3. CDR1 is SGDLS, CDR2 YYNGEE, per germline. The J segment lost 0 bases and the V segment lost 3 bases, leaving 2 bases of the junction unmatched. The CDR3 DNA reads as TGTGCCAGCAGCGGGACAGGGTATAGCAATCAGCCCCAGCATTTT. This codes for CASSGTGYSNQPQHF. Full variable domain (outside the CDR3, taken from reference TRBV9 and TRBJ1-5): DSGVTQTPKHLITATGQRVTLRCSPRSGDLSVYWYQQSLDQGLQFLIQYYNGEERAKGNILERFSAQQFPDLHSELNLSSLELGDSALYFCASSGTGYSNQPQHFGDGTRLSIL.

In its sample, this clone was seen a few times. This chain joins TRBV29-1 and TRBJ2-2; 9 bases map to TRBD1. The germline gives CDR1 SQVTM, CDR2 ANQGSEA. Germline trimming cut 2 bases from V and 0 bases from J; bases unmatched to any gene: 7. The CDR3 loop spans 17 amino acids. CDR3 in DNA: TGCAGCGTTGAAATGGGACAGGGTTTTTCGAACACCGGGGAGCTGTTTTTT. It specifies CSVEMGQGFSNTGELFF.

This chain uses TRBV4-1 with TRBJ2-5; D is uncertain. The CDR3 is 16 amino acids. Germline values: CDR1 MGHRA, CDR2 YSYEKL. Trimming stripped 2 bases from V and 5 bases from J, with 18 bases between. The CDR3, as DNA: TGCGCCAGCAGCCAATCCCCAGGCGTGGATGGGGAGACCCAGTACTTC. It is translated as CASSQSPGVDGETQYF.

This clone was seen a handful of times. The chain recombines TRBV6-5 with TRBJ2-6, with D unresolved. V was trimmed by 2 bases and J by 4 bases, leaving 9 bases between them. The CDR3 loop spans 15 amino acids. From germline, CDR1 is MNHEY and CDR2 SVGAGI. CDR3 sequence reads: CASSYLTSGANVLTF. In nucleotides, the CDR3 is TGTGCCAGCAGTTACCTGACATCCGGGGCCAACGTCCTGACTTTC.